The present T cell receptor beta chain was sequenced within a study of T cell responses to AZD1222 COVID-19 vaccine. Libraries were prepared by immunoSEQ multiplex PCR; TCRdb keeps only in-frame clonotypes and omits some of them. This table has around 75,000 clones, 70% to 90% appearing once. Germline CDR1 and CDR2: MDHEN and SYDVKM. This CDR3 has 15 amino acids. The V and J ends lost 5 bases and 2 bases respectively, with 12 bases between them. The sequencing used peripheral blood, collected 28 days after the second dose of the MenACWY control vaccine. The chain employs TRBV28 and TRBJ1-4; D remains ambiguous. The clonotype was recovered from an adult who received the MenACWY meningococcal vaccine as a control. The CDR3 sequence is CASSPNGATNEKLFF. The CDR3 nucleotides read TGTGCCAGCAGTCCGAACGGCGCTACTAATGAAAAACTGTTTTTT.